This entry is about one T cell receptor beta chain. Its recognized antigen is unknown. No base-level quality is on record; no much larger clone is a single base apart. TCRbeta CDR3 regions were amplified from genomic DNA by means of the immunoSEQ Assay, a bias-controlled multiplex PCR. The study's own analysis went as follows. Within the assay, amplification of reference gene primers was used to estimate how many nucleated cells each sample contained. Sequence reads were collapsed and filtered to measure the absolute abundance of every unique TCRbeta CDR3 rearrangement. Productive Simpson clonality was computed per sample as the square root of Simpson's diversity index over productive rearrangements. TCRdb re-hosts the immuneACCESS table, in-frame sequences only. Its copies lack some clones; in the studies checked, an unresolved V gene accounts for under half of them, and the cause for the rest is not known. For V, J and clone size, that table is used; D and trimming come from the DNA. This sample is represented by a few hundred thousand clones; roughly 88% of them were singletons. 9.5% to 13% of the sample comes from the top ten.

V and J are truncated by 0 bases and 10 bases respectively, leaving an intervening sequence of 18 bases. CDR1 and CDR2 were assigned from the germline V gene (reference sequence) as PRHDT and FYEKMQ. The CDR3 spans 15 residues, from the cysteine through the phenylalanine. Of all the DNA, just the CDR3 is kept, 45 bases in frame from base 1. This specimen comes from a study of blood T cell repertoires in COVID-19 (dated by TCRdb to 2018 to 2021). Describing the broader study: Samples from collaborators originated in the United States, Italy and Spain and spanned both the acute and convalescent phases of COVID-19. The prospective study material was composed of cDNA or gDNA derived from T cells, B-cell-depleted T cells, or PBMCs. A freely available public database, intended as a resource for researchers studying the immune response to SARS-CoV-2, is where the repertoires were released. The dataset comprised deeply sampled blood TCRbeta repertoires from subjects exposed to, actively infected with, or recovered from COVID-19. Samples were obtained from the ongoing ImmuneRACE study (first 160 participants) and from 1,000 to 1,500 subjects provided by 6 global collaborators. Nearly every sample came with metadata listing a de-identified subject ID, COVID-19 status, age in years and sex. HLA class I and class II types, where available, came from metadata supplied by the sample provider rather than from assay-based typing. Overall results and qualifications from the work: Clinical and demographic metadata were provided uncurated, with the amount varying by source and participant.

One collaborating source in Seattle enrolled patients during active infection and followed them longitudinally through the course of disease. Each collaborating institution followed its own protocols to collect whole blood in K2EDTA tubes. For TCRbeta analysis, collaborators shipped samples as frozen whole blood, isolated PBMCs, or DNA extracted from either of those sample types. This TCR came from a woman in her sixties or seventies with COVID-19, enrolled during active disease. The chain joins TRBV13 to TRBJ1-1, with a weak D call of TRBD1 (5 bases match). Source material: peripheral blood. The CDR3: CASSLGERTSPRAFF. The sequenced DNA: TGTGCCAGCAGCTTAGGTGAGAGGACATCGCCCAGAGCTTTCTTT.